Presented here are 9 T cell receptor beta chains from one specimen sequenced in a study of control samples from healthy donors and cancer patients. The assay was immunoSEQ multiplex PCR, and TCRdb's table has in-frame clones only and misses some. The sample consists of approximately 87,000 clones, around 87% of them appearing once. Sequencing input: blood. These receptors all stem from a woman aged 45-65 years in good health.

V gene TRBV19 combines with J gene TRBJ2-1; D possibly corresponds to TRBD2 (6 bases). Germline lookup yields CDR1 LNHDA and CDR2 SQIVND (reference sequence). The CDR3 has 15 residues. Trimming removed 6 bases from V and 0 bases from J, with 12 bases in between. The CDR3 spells CASRMEGFSYNEQFF. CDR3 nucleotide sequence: TGTGCCAGTAGGATGGAGGGGTTCTCCTACAATGAGCAGTTCTTC.

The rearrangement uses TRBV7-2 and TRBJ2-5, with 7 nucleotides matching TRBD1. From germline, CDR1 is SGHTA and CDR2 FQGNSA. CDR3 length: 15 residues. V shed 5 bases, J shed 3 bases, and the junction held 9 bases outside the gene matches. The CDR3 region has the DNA TGTGCCAGCAGCGCCCAGACAGGGATTGAAGAGACCCAGTACTTC. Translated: CASSAQTGIEETQYF.

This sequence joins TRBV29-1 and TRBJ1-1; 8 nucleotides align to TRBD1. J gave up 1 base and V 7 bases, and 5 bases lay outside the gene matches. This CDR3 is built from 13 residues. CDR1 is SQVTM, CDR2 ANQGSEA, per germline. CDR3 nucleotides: TGCAGCGCTGGACAGGGACCGAACACTGAAGCTTTCTTT. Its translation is CSAGQGPNTEAFF.

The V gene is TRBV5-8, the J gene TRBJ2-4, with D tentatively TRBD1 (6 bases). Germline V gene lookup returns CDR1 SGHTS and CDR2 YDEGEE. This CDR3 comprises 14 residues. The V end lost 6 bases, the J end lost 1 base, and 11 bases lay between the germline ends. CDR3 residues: CASTRRGAKNIQYF. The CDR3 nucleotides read TGTGCCAGCACCAGAAGGGGGGCCAAAAACATTCAGTACTTC.

This CDR3 is CASSYAVAANSPLHF. CDR3 coding DNA: TGTGCCAGCAGCTATGCCGTCGCCGCTAATTCACCCCTCCACTTT. This chain links TRBV6-5 with TRBJ1-6; no clear D gene. The CDR3 covers 15 residues. V was shortened by 6 bases and J by 6 bases, with 15 bases between the two germline ends. CDR1 and CDR2 from the germline V gene are MNHEY and SVGAGI.

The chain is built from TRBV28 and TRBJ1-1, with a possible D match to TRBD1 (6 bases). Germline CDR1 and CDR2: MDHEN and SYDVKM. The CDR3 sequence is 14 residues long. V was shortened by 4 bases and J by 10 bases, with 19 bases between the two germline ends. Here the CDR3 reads CASSSIGVRGGAFF. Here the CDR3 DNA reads TGTGCCAGCAGTTCAATCGGGGTACGAGGGGGAGCTTTCTTT.

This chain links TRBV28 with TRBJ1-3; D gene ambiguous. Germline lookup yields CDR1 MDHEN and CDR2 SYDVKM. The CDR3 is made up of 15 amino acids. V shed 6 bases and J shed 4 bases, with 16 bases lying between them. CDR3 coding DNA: TGTGCCAGCAGGCGGCCCCCAGGTTCAGGAAACACCATATATTTT. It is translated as CASRRPPGSGNTIYF.

In DNA form, the CDR3 reads TGTGCCAGCACCATAGGGGGGACAGGATCCTACGAGCAGTACTTC. Protein sequence: CASTIGGTGSYEQYF. The genes are TRBV7-6 and TRBJ2-7, with 8 bases identical to TRBD1. J was trimmed by 1 base and V by 7 bases; bases with no gene match: 9. This CDR3 is built from 15 residues. CDR1 is SGHVS, CDR2 FNYEAQ, per germline.

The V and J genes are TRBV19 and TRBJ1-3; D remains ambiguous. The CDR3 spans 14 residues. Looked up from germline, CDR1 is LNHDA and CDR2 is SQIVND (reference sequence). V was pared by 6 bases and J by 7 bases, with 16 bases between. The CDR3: CASRSQLIGNTIYF. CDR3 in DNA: TGTGCCAGTAGAAGCCAGCTCATTGGGAACACCATATATTTT.